These 15 T cell receptor beta chains came from one sample sequenced in a study of blood T cell repertoires in COVID-19. TCRdb's table, derived via immunoSEQ multiplex PCR, lists solely in-frame clones and lacks some. The sample has some 220,000 clones, around three quarters seen once. Specimen: peripheral blood. Every receptor here comes from a woman between 65 and 79 years old with acute or convalescent COVID-19.

This sequence joins TRBV20-1 and TRBJ2-2, with 7 bases matching TRBD2. The J segment lost 9 bases and the V segment lost 3 bases, leaving 7 bases of the junction unmatched. Germline CDR1 and CDR2: DFQATT and SNEGSKA (reference sequence). There are 13 residues in the CDR3. The CDR3 region is CSASAAAGRELFF. For the CDR3, the DNA is TGCAGTGCTAGTGCCGCAGCGGGGAGGGAGCTGTTTTTT.

The V and J genes are TRBV3-1 (or the pseudogene TRBV3-2) and TRBJ2-1; the match to TRBD2 covers 14 bases. The length of the CDR3 is 16 residues. V was clipped by 4 bases and J by 8 bases; unmatched bases: 7. Germline V lookup: CDR1 LGHDT, CDR2 YNNKEL (reference sequence). The CDR3 nucleotides are TGTGCCAGCAGCCGTGGACTAGCGGGGGGAAGGGATGAGCAGTTCTTC. Amino acid sequence: CASSRGLAGGRDEQFF.

The chain couples TRBV12-5 to TRBJ2-5; D is ambiguous. The CDR3 has 13 residues. Germline CDR1 is LGHNT and CDR2 is FRNRAP. V lost 6 bases to trimming and J lost 4 bases, with 12 bases between them. The CDR3 region has the DNA TGTGCTAGTGGCCGAGGTTCTCCAGAGACCCAGTACTTC. It specifies CASGRGSPETQYF.

The rearrangement uses TRBV5-6 and TRBJ2-1; D might be TRBD1 (6 bases). There are 13 residues in the CDR3. Germline lookup yields CDR1 SGHDT and CDR2 YYEEEE. Between the trimmed V and J ends, which lost 0 bases and 9 bases, there was a span of 10 bases. The CDR3 nucleotides are TGTGCCAGCAGCTTGGTAGGGGGAAGTGAGCAGTTCTTC. Residues: CASSLVGGSEQFF.

The rearrangement uses TRBV24-1 and TRBJ2-2; the match to TRBD1 covers 9 bases. V trimming: 9 bases; J trimming: 5 bases; junction bases outside the gene matches: 9. CDR1 is KGHDR and CDR2 is SFDVKD in the germline V gene. This CDR3 is built from 15 residues. CDR3 in DNA: TGTGCCACCGCCGTCGGGGACAGGGATACCGGGGAGCTGTTTTTT. Its translation is CATAVGDRDTGELFF.

The chain joins TRBV6-2 or TRBV6-3 to TRBJ2-2, with D perhaps TRBD2 (5 bases). Germline-derived CDR1 and CDR2 are MNHEY and SVGEGT. V was shortened by 4 bases and J by 5 bases, with 14 bases between the two germline ends. This CDR3 spans 15 amino acids. The CDR3 DNA sequence: TGTGCCAGCAGTTTCTCGGACTCCCCGACCGGGGAGCTGTTTTTT. Translation gives CASSFSDSPTGELFF.

This chain connects TRBV7-3 to TRBJ2-7; tentative D call: TRBD2 (8 bases). This CDR3 comprises 16 residues. Germline values: CDR1 SGHTA, CDR2 FQGTGA. V was pared by 5 bases and J by 2 bases, with 19 bases between. The CDR3 region has the DNA TGTGCCAGCAGCCCCCAGGGGGGCGGGGGGCCCTACGAGCAGTACTTC. Translated, it gives CASSPQGGGGPYEQYF. The entire variable domain, with the rest obtained from reference TRBV7-3 and TRBJ2-7, is as follows: GAGVSQTPSNKVTEKGKYVELRCDPISGHTALYWYRQSLGQGPEFLIYFQGTGAADDSGLPNDRFFAVRPEGSVSTLKIQRTERGDSAVYLCASSPQGGGGPYEQYFGPGTRLTVT.

This clone was seen a handful of times. The CDR3 here is CAWKPTTGYSYEQYF. DNA for the CDR3: TGTGCCTGGAAACCCACGACAGGGTACTCCTACGAGCAGTACTTC. V gene TRBV30 combines with J gene TRBJ2-7; 7 nucleotides line up with TRBD1. Germline V gene sequence: CDR1 GTSNPN, CDR2 SVGIG (reference sequence). The CDR3 is 15 residues long. Germline trimming cut 4 bases from V and 0 bases from J; bases unmatched to any gene: 9.

The chain is built from TRBV14 and TRBJ2-2; tentative D call: TRBD2 (5 bases). V dropped 5 bases and J dropped 3 bases, with 16 bases sitting between them. CDR1 and CDR2 from the germline V gene are SGHDN and FVKESK. The CDR3 has 16 amino acids. The CDR3 loop is CASSLLVPWDTGELFF. The CDR3 DNA reads TGTGCCAGCAGCTTACTAGTCCCCTGGGACACCGGGGAGCTGTTTTTT.

This rearrangement joins TRBV1 to TRBJ2-7; whether TRBD1, the table's D call, matches the DNA was not checked. TRBV1 is classified as a pseudogene. The CDR3 extends over 16 amino acids. The CDR3, as DNA: TGCACCAGCAGCCAAGCAGGGGCGGTCATCAGGTACGAGCAGTACTTC. Encoded protein: CTSSQAGAVIRYEQYF.

The rearrangement uses TRBV6-1 and TRBJ2-7, with TRBD2 matching 9 bases. The CDR3 is made up of 16 amino acids. CDR1 and CDR2 from the germline V gene are MNHNS and SASEGT. V lost 3 bases, J lost 0 bases, and 6 bases stayed unmatched. The CDR3 DNA reads as TGTGCCAGCAGTGACCAGCGGGGGGCATACTCCTACGAGCAGTACTTC. Protein product: CASSDQRGAYSYEQYF.

V gene TRBV19 combines with J gene TRBJ1-1; unclear D gene. From germline, CDR1 is LNHDA and CDR2 SQIVND (reference sequence). The CDR3 totals 15 residues. Trimming shortened V by 4 bases and J by 0 bases, and 12 bases separated the two germline ends. The CDR3 DNA reads TGTGCCAGTAGTACCCAGGCCGACATGAACACTGAAGCTTTCTTT. This gives the protein CASSTQADMNTEAFF.

The rearrangement uses TRBV14 and TRBJ1-2; 9 bases map to TRBD1. Unmatched junction bases numbered 11, after V lost 2 bases and J lost 4 bases. CDR1 is SGHDN and CDR2 is FVKESK in the germline V gene. The CDR3 is 17 residues long. CDR3 bases: TGTGCCAGCAGCCAACGCACCGGGACAGGGAACGCCTATGGCTACACCTTC. It codes for CASSQRTGTGNAYGYTF.

The chain combines TRBV30 with TRBJ1-5, with D hard to call. This CDR3 has 13 residues. Looked up from germline, CDR1 is GTSNPN and CDR2 is SVGIG (reference sequence). Trimming took off 2 bases at V and 2 bases at J, with 7 bases between the two ends. The CDR3 sequence is CAWSYTGNQPQHF. The DNA of the CDR3 is TGTGCCTGGAGTTATACGGGCAATCAGCCCCAGCATTTT.

This chain uses TRBV5-8 with TRBJ2-6; D might be TRBD1 (5 bases). The CDR3 loop spans 17 amino acids. Per the germline V gene, CDR1 is SGHTS and CDR2 is YDEGEE. V lost 2 bases to trimming and J lost 0 bases, with 12 bases between them. This chain's CDR3 is CASSLGHRHSGANVLTF. The CDR3 DNA is TGTGCCAGCAGCTTAGGACACCGCCACTCTGGGGCCAACGTCCTGACTTTC.